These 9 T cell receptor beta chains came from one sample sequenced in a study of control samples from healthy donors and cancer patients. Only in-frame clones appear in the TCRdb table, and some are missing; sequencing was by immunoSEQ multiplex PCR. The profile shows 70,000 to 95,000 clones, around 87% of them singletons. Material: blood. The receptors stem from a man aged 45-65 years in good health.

The CDR3 is CSVGNSGPYNEQFF. DNA of the CDR3: TGCAGCGTTGGAAATAGCGGGCCCTACAATGAGCAGTTCTTC. This rearrangement joins TRBV29-1 to TRBJ2-1, with 7 bases identical to TRBD2. The CDR3 totals 14 residues. CDR1 is SQVTM, CDR2 ANQGSEA, per germline. V lost 4 bases to trimming and J lost 2 bases; unmatched junction nucleotides: 5.

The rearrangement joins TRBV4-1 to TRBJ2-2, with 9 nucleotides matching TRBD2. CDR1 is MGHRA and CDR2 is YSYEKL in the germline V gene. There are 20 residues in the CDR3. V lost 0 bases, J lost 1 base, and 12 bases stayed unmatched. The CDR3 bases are TGCGCCAGCAGCCAAGATCCCGGGATAGGAGCGGGAGGGAACACCGGGGAGCTGTTTTTT. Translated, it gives CASSQDPGIGAGGNTGELFF.

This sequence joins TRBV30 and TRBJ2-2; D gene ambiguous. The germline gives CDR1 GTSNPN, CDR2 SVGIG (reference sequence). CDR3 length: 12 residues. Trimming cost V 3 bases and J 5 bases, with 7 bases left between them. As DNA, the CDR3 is TGTGCCTGGAGCGGAGAGACCGGGGAGCTGTTTTTT. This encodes CAWSGETGELFF. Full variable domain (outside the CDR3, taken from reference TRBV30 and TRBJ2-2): SQTIHQWPATLVQPVGSPLSLECTVEGTSNPNLYWYRQAAGRGLQLLFYSVGIGQISSEVPQNLSASRPQDRQFILSSKKLLLSDSGFYLCAWSGETGELFFGEGSRLTVL.

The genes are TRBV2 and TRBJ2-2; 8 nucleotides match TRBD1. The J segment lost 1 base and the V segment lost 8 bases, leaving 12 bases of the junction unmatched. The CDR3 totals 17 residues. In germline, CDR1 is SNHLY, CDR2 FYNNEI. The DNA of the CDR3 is TGTGCCAGCCATCTTCTCCCCGGGACAGGGAACACCGGGGAGCTGTTTTTT. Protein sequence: CASHLLPGTGNTGELFF.

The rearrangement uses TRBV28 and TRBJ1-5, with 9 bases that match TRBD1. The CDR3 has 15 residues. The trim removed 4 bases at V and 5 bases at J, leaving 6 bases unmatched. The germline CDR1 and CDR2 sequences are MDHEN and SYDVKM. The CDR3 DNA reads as TGTGCCAGCAGTTCCGGGACAGGGTACCATCAGCCCCAGCATTTT. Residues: CASSSGTGYHQPQHF.

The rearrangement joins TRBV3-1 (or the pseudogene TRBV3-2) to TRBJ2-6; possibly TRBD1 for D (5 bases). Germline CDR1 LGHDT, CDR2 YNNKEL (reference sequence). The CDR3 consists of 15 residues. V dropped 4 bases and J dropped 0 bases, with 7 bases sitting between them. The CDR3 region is CASSLDSSGANVLTF. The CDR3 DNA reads TGTGCCAGCAGCCTCGACAGCTCTGGGGCCAACGTCCTGACTTTC.

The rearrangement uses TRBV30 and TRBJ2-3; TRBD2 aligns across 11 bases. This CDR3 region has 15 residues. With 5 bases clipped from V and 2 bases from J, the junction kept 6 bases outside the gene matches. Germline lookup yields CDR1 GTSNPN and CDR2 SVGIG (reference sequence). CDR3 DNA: TGTGCCTGGGCCGAGGGACTAGCGGACACAGATACGCAGTATTTT. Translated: CAWAEGLADTDTQYF.

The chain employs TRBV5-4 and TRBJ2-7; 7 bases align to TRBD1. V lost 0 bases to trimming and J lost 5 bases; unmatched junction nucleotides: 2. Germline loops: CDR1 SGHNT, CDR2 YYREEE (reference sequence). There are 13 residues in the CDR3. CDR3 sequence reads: CASSLDRGNEQYV. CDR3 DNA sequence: TGTGCCAGCAGCTTGGACAGGGGCAACGAGCAGTACGTC.

In DNA form, the CDR3 reads TGTGCCAGCAGCTTCTGGAGAGACGGGGAGCTGTTTTTT. As protein: CASSFWRDGELFF. The V call is TRBV11-3, the J call TRBJ2-2; D ambiguous. CDR3 length: 13 amino acids. V shed 3 bases and J shed 7 bases, with 9 bases lying between them. CDR1 and CDR2 (germline): SGHNT, YENEEA. Drawing the rest from reference TRBV11-3 and TRBJ2-2, the complete variable domain is EAGVVQSPRYKIIEKKQPVAFWCNPISGHNTLYWYLQNLGQGPELLIRYENEEAVDDSQLPKDRFSAERLKGVDSTLKIQPAELGDSAVYLCASSFWRDGELFFGEGSRLTVL.